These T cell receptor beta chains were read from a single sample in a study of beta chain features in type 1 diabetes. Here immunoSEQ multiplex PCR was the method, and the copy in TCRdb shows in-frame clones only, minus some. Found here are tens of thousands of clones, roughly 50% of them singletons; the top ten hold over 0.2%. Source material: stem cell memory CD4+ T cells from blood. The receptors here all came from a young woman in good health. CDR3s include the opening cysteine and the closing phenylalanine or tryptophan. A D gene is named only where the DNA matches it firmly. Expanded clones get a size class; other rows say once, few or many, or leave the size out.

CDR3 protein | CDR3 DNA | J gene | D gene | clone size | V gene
CASSWGTSGSYNEQFF | TGTGCCAGCAGTTGGGGGACTAGCGGGAGCTACAATGAGCAGTTCTTC | TRBJ2-1 | TRBD2 | - | TRBV6-5
CASSERGGYGAQYF | TGTGCCAGCAGTGAAAGGGGGGGGTACGGGGCCCAGTACTTC | TRBJ2-5 | - | - | TRBV2
CSVVTSGKYNEQFF | TGCAGCGTTGTAACCAGCGGAAAGTACAATGAGCAGTTCTTC | TRBJ2-1 | - | once | TRBV29-1
CASSVDRGWAEAFF | TGTGCCAGCAGCGTCGACAGGGGGTGGGCTGAAGCTTTCTTT | TRBJ1-1 | TRBD1 | - | TRBV7-9
CASSSQGYTGELFF | TGTGCCAGCAGCTCTCAGGGATACACCGGGGAGCTGTTTTTT | TRBJ2-2 | - | - | TRBV7-3
CASSPGTEQETQYF | TGTGCCAGCTCACCCGGGACAGAACAAGAGACCCAGTACTTC | TRBJ2-5 | TRBD1 | - | TRBV18
CASSHRAGALYEQYF | TGCGCCAGCAGCCACCGAGCGGGAGCCCTCTACGAGCAGTACTTC | TRBJ2-7 | TRBD2 | once | TRBV4-1
CASSAGTVETQYF | TGTGCCAGCAGTGCCGGGACAGTCGAGACCCAGTACTTC | TRBJ2-5 | TRBD1 | - | TRBV2
CASSPPTRNGYTF | TGTGCCAGCTCACCCCCGACAAGAAATGGCTACACCTTC | TRBJ1-2 | - | - | TRBV18
CASSGRGERASYEQYF | TGTGCCAGCAGCGGAAGAGGGGAGCGGGCCTCCTACGAGCAGTACTTC | TRBJ2-7 | - | - | TRBV11-2
CASRGDQPQHF | TGTGCCAGCAGGGGAGATCAGCCCCAGCATTTT | TRBJ1-5 | - | - | TRBV21-1
CASSLGGNNVYEQYF | TGTGCCAGCAGCTTGGGGGGGAACAACGTCTACGAGCAGTACTTC | TRBJ2-7 | TRBD2 | - | TRBV7-9
CAWSAPPWRPGTDTQYF | TGTGCCTGGAGTGCCCCCCCGTGGAGGCCGGGGACAGATACGCAGTATTTT | TRBJ2-3 | - | few | TRBV30
CASSQELSSYNEQFF | TGCGCCAGCAGCCAAGAACTAAGCTCCTACAATGAGCAGTTCTTC | TRBJ2-1 | - | few | TRBV4-3
CASSPLWGSTSGNSANEQFF | TGTGCCAGTAGTCCACTGTGGGGATCGACTAGCGGGAATTCAGCCAATGAGCAGTTCTTC | TRBJ2-1 | TRBD2 | - | TRBV19
CASSSKLPGQIREAFF | TGTGCCAGCAGCTCCAAACTCCCAGGACAGATACGTGAAGCTTTCTTT | TRBJ1-1 | - | - | TRBV11-2
CASRWTGDTEAFF | TGCGCCAGCAGATGGACAGGGGACACTGAAGCTTTCTTT | TRBJ1-1 | TRBD1 | once | TRBV10-2
CATSRRQGYTEAFF | TGTGCCACCAGCAGACGACAGGGTTATACTGAAGCTTTCTTT | TRBJ1-1 | TRBD1 | - | TRBV15
CASSLAPGVHGYTF | TGTGCCAGCAGTCTGGCCCCAGGGGTTCATGGCTACACCTTC | TRBJ1-2 | - | - | TRBV28
CASSLVADYNEQFF | TGCGCCAGCAGCTTGGTAGCGGACTACAATGAGCAGTTCTTC | TRBJ2-1 | - | few | TRBV5-1
CASSPPGQLNTGELFF | TGTGCCAGCAGCCCACCAGGACAGTTGAACACCGGGGAGCTGTTTTTT | TRBJ2-2 | - | - | TRBV5-4
CATSPSTNEKLFF | TGTGCCACTAGTCCTTCAACTAATGAAAAACTGTTTTTT | TRBJ1-4 | - | once | TRBV7-2
CASSLDRVYGYTF | TGTGCCAGCTCACTCGACAGGGTCTATGGCTACACCTTC | TRBJ1-2 | TRBD1 | - | TRBV18
CASSFSGRASYVGEQYF | TGTGCCAGCAGCTTTAGCGGGAGGGCCTCCTACGTTGGGGAGCAGTACTTC | TRBJ2-7 | TRBD2 | - | TRBV7-9
CASSRAQQGRNQPQHF | TGTGCCAGCAGCCGAGCGCAGCAGGGTCGCAATCAGCCCCAGCATTTT | TRBJ1-5 | - | - | TRBV7-8
CASSDGYGYTF | TGTGCCAGCAGTGACGGGTATGGCTACACCTTC | TRBJ1-2 | - | few | TRBV2
CAWSRTGGYTF | TGTGCCTGGAGCCGGACAGGCGGCTACACCTTC | TRBJ1-2 | TRBD1 | - | TRBV30
CASTEGLAGGIQYF | TGTGCCAGCACCGAGGGACTAGCGGGGGGCATTCAGTACTTC | TRBJ2-4 | TRBD2 | - | TRBV9
CASSLMGTGIYEQYF | TGTGCCAGCAGTTTAATGGGGACAGGGATCTACGAGCAGTACTTC | TRBJ2-7 | TRBD1 | - | TRBV28
CASRNRAGTQYF | TGTGCCAGCAGAAACAGGGCGGGTACGCAGTATTTT | TRBJ2-3 | - | few | TRBV27
CASSSGSVVGNTIYF | TGTGCCAGCAGCTCCGGGTCGGTAGTGGGAAACACCATATATTTT | TRBJ1-3 | - | once | TRBV7-2
CASSSSGNSYEQYF | TGTGCCAGCAGCTCCAGCGGCAACTCCTACGAGCAGTACTTC | TRBJ2-7 | - | - | TRBV7-2
CASSRARDTEAFF | TGTGCCAGTAGTAGGGCCAGGGACACTGAAGCTTTCTTT | TRBJ1-1 | - | once | TRBV19
CASSQHTGVETFF | TGTGCCAGCAGCCAACATACGGGGGTAGAGACGTTCTTC | TRBJ2-1 | - | - | TRBV14
CASESGQGEEKLFF | TGTGCCAGCGAATCGGGACAGGGCGAAGAAAAACTGTTTTTT | TRBJ1-4 | TRBD1 | - | TRBV19
CAISELRGKRTDTQYF | TGTGCCATCAGTGAGTTGAGAGGGAAAAGGACAGATACGCAGTATTTT | TRBJ2-3 | - | - | TRBV10-3
CASSIDSEFGELFF | TGTGCCAGCAGTATAGACTCGGAATTCGGGGAGCTGTTTTTT | TRBJ2-2 | - | once | TRBV6-4
CASSLGVRGLEAFF | TGTGCCAGCAGCTTAGGAGTCCGGGGTCTCGAAGCTTTCTTT | TRBJ1-1 | - | few | TRBV7-2
CASSPGLRNTGELFF | TGCGCCAGCAGCCCGGGACTAAGGAACACCGGGGAGCTGTTTTTT | TRBJ2-2 | TRBD2 | - | TRBV5-1
CASSTNRGRDTQYF | TGTGCCAGCAGCACTAACAGGGGGCGGGATACGCAGTATTTT | TRBJ2-3 | TRBD1 | once | TRBV11-1
CASSLDQGDTEAFF | TGTGCCAGCAGCTTGGACCAGGGGGACACTGAAGCTTTCTTT | TRBJ1-1 | TRBD1 | - | TRBV5-4
CATSRTAGTDTQYF | TGTGCCACCAGCCGGACAGCGGGCACAGATACGCAGTATTTT | TRBJ2-3 | - | - | TRBV15
CASSLHRASPASHEQYF | TGTGCCAGCAGCTTACACCGCGCCTCTCCTGCAAGCCACGAGCAGTACTTC | TRBJ2-7 | - | - | TRBV7-2
CASSGTGLAQADTQYF | TGTGCCAGCAGTGGGACGGGACTAGCACAGGCAGATACGCAGTATTTT | TRBJ2-3 | TRBD2 | few | TRBV2
CAISEYRLAGGYEQYF | TGTGCCATCAGTGAATATAGACTAGCGGGAGGGTACGAGCAGTACTTC | TRBJ2-7 | TRBD2 | - | TRBV10-3
CASSLVPYNEQFF | TGTGCCAGCAGCTTGGTCCCGTACAATGAGCAGTTCTTC | TRBJ2-1 | - | few | TRBV5-8
CASSLQLAGGYNEQFF | TGTGCCAGCAGCTTGCAACTAGCGGGAGGGTACAATGAGCAGTTCTTC | TRBJ2-1 | TRBD2 | - | TRBV5-4
CASNSIGTGRNQPQHF | TGTGCCAGCAATTCCATCGGGACAGGCCGAAATCAGCCCCAGCATTTT | TRBJ1-5 | TRBD1 | - | TRBV28
CASEPPGQFYNEQFF | TGTGCCAGCGAACCGCCGGGACAGTTCTACAATGAGCAGTTCTTC | TRBJ2-1 | TRBD1 | few | TRBV28
CASSLVQGIQPQHF | TGTGCCAGCAGCTTAGTGCAGGGGATACAGCCCCAGCATTTT | TRBJ1-5 | - | - | TRBV7-2
CASTPPGQETQYF | TGTGCCAGCACCCCCCCGGGGCAAGAGACCCAGTACTTC | TRBJ2-5 | - | - | TRBV11-2
CASSQKAGGLLEQYF | TGTGCCAGCAGCCAGAAAGCTGGGGGCCTTCTCGAGCAGTACTTC | TRBJ2-7 | - | - | TRBV7-2
CSAGTSGYNEQFF | TGCAGCGCTGGGACTAGCGGATACAATGAGCAGTTCTTC | TRBJ2-1 | TRBD2 | - | TRBV29-1
CASTSTGTNTGELFF | TGTGCCAGTACCTCGACAGGGACGAACACCGGGGAGCTGTTTTTT | TRBJ2-2 | TRBD1 | - | TRBV19
CASSSVDRVRNEQYF | TGTGCCAGCAGTTCCGTAGACAGGGTAAGGAACGAGCAGTACTTC | TRBJ2-7 | TRBD1 | - | TRBV28